Below are 18 T cell receptor beta chains sequenced from a single sample in a study of cytomegalovirus exposure and HLA in healthy donors. PCR involved 60 Vbeta and 13 Jbeta primers. The table came from immunoSEQ multiplex PCR; TCRdb's copy has only in-frame clones and leaves some out. The sample contains fewer than 250,000 clones, almost 80% of which appear only once. Sequencing input: PBMCs. These receptors all stem from a woman younger than 35 in good health and CMV-seronegative.

The rearrangement joins TRBV11-2 to TRBJ2-7, with 8 bases identical to TRBD1. There are 15 residues in the CDR3. The J segment lost 3 bases and the V segment lost 1 base, leaving 5 bases of the junction unmatched. The germline V gene has CDR1 SGHAT and CDR2 FQNNGV. DNA of the CDR3: TGTGCCAGCAGCTTAGCCCCGGGACAGGACTACGAGCAGTACTTC. Its translation is CASSLAPGQDYEQYF.

This clone is a singleton in its sample. The chain is built from TRBV19 and TRBJ1-1; no definite D call. Looked up from germline, CDR1 is LNHDA and CDR2 is SQIVND (reference sequence). The V and J ends lost 3 bases and 2 bases respectively, with 13 bases between them. This CDR3 is 15 amino acids long. The CDR3 sequence is CASSIQLVPNTEAFF. Written as DNA, the CDR3 is TGTGCCAGTAGTATCCAACTCGTGCCTAACACTGAAGCTTTCTTT.

The chain links TRBV2 to TRBJ2-7; 7 bases match TRBD2. CDR3 length: 13 residues. Looked up from germline, CDR1 is SNHLY and CDR2 is FYNNEI. V lost 10 bases to trimming and J lost 3 bases; unmatched junction nucleotides: 9. The CDR3 reads CATGWGGDYEQYF. CDR3 nucleotide sequence: TGTGCCACCGGGTGGGGGGGAGACTACGAGCAGTACTTC.

This chain connects TRBV28 to TRBJ2-1; D may be TRBD1 (6 bases). There are 14 residues in the CDR3. Germline V gene sequence: CDR1 MDHEN, CDR2 SYDVKM. Trimming removed 6 bases at V and 6 bases at J, with 15 bases between. Here the CDR3 DNA reads TGTGCCAGCAGCCAGGGGTGGCAGGGCAATGAGCAGTTCTTC. Residues: CASSQGWQGNEQFF.

The V and J genes are TRBV5-6 and TRBJ2-7; TRBD2 might be the D (5 bases). V lost 3 bases, J lost 10 bases, and 14 bases lay in between. The CDR3 covers 12 residues. Germline loops: CDR1 SGHDT, CDR2 YYEEEE. CDR3 bases: TGTGCCAGCAGCTCCGAGGGCCGGTTCCAGTACTTC. It specifies CASSSEGRFQYF.

The gene calls are TRBV6-5 and TRBJ2-2; tentatively, D is TRBD2 (5 bases). CDR3 length: 14 amino acids. The germline V gene has CDR1 MNHEY and CDR2 SVGAGI. CDR3 sequence (DNA): TGTGACCCTTCGAGGAGGCGGAACACCGGGGAGCTGTTTTTT. Translated: CDPSRRRNTGELFF.

This clone was counted a few times. The chain has TRBV25-1 and TRBJ1-5, with D hard to call. With 1 base removed from V and 8 bases from J, the gap between germline ends came to 15 bases. This CDR3 has 15 residues. The germline V gene has CDR1 MGHDK and CDR2 SYGVNS. The chain's CDR3 is CASSESGGPQEPQHF. For the CDR3, the DNA is TGTGCCAGCAGTGAATCTGGCGGGCCCCAGGAGCCCCAGCATTTT.

This clone was picked up one time. The gene calls are TRBV10-1 and TRBJ2-5; 10 nucleotides align to TRBD2. The CDR3 has 14 amino acids. V was clipped by 5 bases and J by 2 bases; unmatched bases: 2. Per the germline V gene, CDR1 is WNHNN and CDR2 is SYGVQD (reference sequence). The CDR3 DNA sequence: TGCGCCAGCAGTCCTAGCGGGGGACAAGAGACCCAGTACTTC. Protein: CASSPSGGQETQYF.

The chain links TRBV5-1 to TRBJ2-3, with 14 bases fitting TRBD2. The ends lost 4 bases at V and 0 bases at J; junction bases unmatched: 7. Germline loops: CDR1 SGHRS, CDR2 YFSETQ. The CDR3 is 18 residues long. The DNA for the CDR3 is TGCGCCAGCAGCGGGACTAGCGGGGGACTCGTAAGCACAGATACGCAGTATTTT. Translation gives CASSGTSGGLVSTDTQYF. Filled out from reference TRBV5-1 and TRBJ2-3, the complete variable domain reads KAGVTQTPRYLIKTRGQQVTLSCSPISGHRSVSWYQQTPGQGLQFLFEYFSETQRNKGNFPGRFSGRQFSNSRSEMNVSTLELGDSALYLCASSGTSGGLVSTDTQYFGPGTRLTVL.

This sequence joins TRBV11-2 and TRBJ2-7; 9 bases map to TRBD2. The CDR3 extends over 15 amino acids. Germline loops: CDR1 SGHAT, CDR2 FQNNGV. J was trimmed by 3 bases and V by 4 bases; bases with no gene match: 7. The CDR3 region has the DNA TGTGCCAGCAGCTGGAATAGCGGGAGTCTCTACGAGCAGTACTTC. Its protein is CASSWNSGSLYEQYF.

With regard to this clone: The CDR3 end shows no conserved phenylalanine or tryptophan, and so a read error is likely. The DNA is left out, because the CDR3 cannot be placed on it with certainty; the CDR3 is given as TCRdb lists it. The J gene is TRBJ2-7, the V gene TRBV5-6; the D call of TRBD2 is as the table states it, not checked on the DNA. Counting both end residues, the CDR3 totals 12 amino acids. The germline V gene encodes CDR1 SGHDT and CDR2 YYEEEE. The CDR3 region is CASSLLPGLLTL.

This chain joins TRBV7-8 and TRBJ2-7; 7 positions match TRBD1. CDR3 length equals 14 residues. Germline V CDR1 and CDR2: SGHVS, FQNEAQ. V trimming: 2 bases; J trimming: 2 bases; junction bases outside the gene matches: 3. The CDR3 reads CASSLRDRAYEQYF. The CDR3 coding sequence is TGTGCCAGCAGCTTAAGGGACAGAGCCTACGAGCAGTACTTC.

The rearrangement links TRBV5-1 to TRBJ1-2; no firm D call. V was shortened by 0 bases and J by 2 bases, with 8 bases between the two germline ends. Germline V gives CDR1 SGHRS, CDR2 YFSETQ. There are 14 residues in the CDR3. Here the CDR3 reads CASSLDAQNYGYTF. The DNA for the CDR3 is TGCGCCAGCAGCTTGGACGCACAGAACTATGGCTACACCTTC.

The chain uses TRBV7-9 and TRBJ2-7; a possible D gene is TRBD2 (6 bases). Trimming took off 5 bases at V and 3 bases at J, with 17 bases between the two ends. The CDR3 is 15 amino acids. CDR1 is SEHNR, CDR2 FQNEAQ, per germline (reference sequence). For the CDR3, the DNA is TGTGCCAGCAGCCCCGTTTTGGCGGGGCACTACGAGCAGTACTTC. Protein: CASSPVLAGHYEQYF.

This clone was counted a single time. This chain's CDR3 is CASSQGDRGYEQYF. The CDR3 DNA reads as TGTGCCAGCAGCCAAGGGGACAGGGGTTACGAGCAGTACTTC. The chain has TRBV6-6 and TRBJ2-7; TRBD1 matches at 10 bases. Germline values: CDR1 MNHNY, CDR2 SVGAGI (reference sequence). With 6 bases clipped from V and 4 bases from J, the junction kept 6 bases outside the gene matches. CDR3 length equals 14 residues.

V usage is TRBV5-1 and J usage is TRBJ2-2; no definite D call. CDR1 is SGHRS and CDR2 is YFSETQ in the germline V gene. The CDR3 contains 14 residues. Between the trimmed V and J ends, which lost 6 bases and 0 bases, there was a span of 9 bases. Written as DNA, the CDR3 is TGCGCCAGCAAAGAGGAGCCGAACACCGGGGAGCTGTTTTTT. Translation gives CASKEEPNTGELFF.

The V call is TRBV7-9, the J call TRBJ2-7; D is ambiguous. Germline loops: CDR1 SEHNR, CDR2 FQNEAQ (reference sequence). The V and J ends lost 2 bases and 2 bases respectively, with 4 bases between them. This CDR3 is built from 12 residues. CDR3 in DNA: TGTGCCAGCAGCTTACATGCCTACGAGCAGTACTTC. It encodes CASSLHAYEQYF. The variable domain in full, with the rest retrieved from reference TRBV7-9 and TRBJ2-7, is DTGVSQNPRHKITKRGQNVTFRCDPISEHNRLYWYRQTLGQGPEFLTYFQNEAQLEKSRLLSDRFSAERPKGSFSTLEIQRTEQGDSAMYLCASSLHAYEQYFGPGTRLTVT.

This clone was observed once. The chain joins TRBV6-6 to TRBJ2-5; 7 bases fit TRBD2. The CDR3 totals 15 residues. V lost 0 bases and J lost 5; bases outside the gene matches: 6. Germline CDR1 is MNHNY and CDR2 is SVGAGI (reference sequence). As DNA, the CDR3 is TGTGCCAGCAGTTACTCGGAGGGGCGGGGGGAGACCCAGTACTTC. Protein sequence: CASSYSEGRGETQYF.